The sequence of this T cell receptor beta chain was determined in a study of immune characterization of retroperitoneal liposarcoma. In its sample, this clonotype was seen a few times. Via MiXCR, TCRdb re-called the PCR reads, giving one row per CDR3 protein. This table has some 10,000 distinct CDR3 sequences, roughly 26% appearing once. The CDR3 has 14 amino acids. The sequenced sample was tumor tissue. The J gene is TRBJ2-1, the V gene TRBV12-3 or TRBV12-4; D perhaps matches TRBD2 (6 bases). The J call may be in error: the DNA end matches TRBJ2-5 better. The receptor was isolated from a female donor with retroperitoneal liposarcoma. The CDR3 nucleotides read TGTGCCAGCAGTTTATCGAGCCGCGGGGCAACCCAGTACTTC. Its translation: CASSLSSRGATQYF.